This TCR beta chain originates from a study of blood T cell repertoires in COVID-19. Study-wide background: COVID-19 samples collected from the United States, Italy and Spain covered acute and convalescent phases.

The protocol was immunoSEQ multiplex PCR, while the TCRdb copy is restricted to in-frame clones and leaves out a portion. Found here are under 45,000 clones, 70% to 90% of them singletons; the top ten hold roughly 5.3%. The CDR3 has 18 residues. This TCR came from a man in his fifties or sixties with active COVID-19. The sequenced sample was peripheral blood. J is TRBJ2-7 and V is TRBV7-5; TRBD2, the table's D call, lacks a check against the DNA. TRBV7-5 is an annotated pseudogene. The CDR3 loop reads CVRSQDGATGDLEDEQYF. The CDR3 DNA sequence: TGTGTCAGAAGTCAAGATGGCGCGACGGGAGATCTGGAGGACGAGCAGTACTTC.